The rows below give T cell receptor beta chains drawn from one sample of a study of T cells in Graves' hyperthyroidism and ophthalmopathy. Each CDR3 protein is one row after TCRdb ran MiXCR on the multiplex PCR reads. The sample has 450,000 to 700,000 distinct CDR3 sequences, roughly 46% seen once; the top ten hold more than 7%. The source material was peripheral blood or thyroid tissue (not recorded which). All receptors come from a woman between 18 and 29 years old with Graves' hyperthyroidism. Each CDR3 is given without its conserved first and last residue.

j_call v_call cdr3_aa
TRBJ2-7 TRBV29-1 SVETLPGQGLSYEQY
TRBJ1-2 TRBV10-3 AISGQNGYT
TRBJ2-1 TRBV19 ASSIVGRWEQF
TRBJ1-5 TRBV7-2 ASSSNGDQPQH
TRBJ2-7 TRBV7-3 ASSLIVSSYNEQY
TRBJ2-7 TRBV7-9 ASSWTGYNEQY
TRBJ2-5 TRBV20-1 GGIGQETQY
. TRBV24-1 ATSDPWAGDNEQF
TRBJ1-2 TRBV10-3 AISEGQGVYGYT
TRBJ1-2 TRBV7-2 ASSLQGGHGYT
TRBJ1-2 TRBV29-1 SSYSGGYGYT
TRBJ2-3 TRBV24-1 ATSPEAGTTDTQY
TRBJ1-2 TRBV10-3 AKTDNYGYT
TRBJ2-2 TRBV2 ASSVREAEVGELF
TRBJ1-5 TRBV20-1 SATNTGAPKSNQPQH
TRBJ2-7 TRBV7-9 ASSPPPGFNYEQY
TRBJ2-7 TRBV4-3 ASSPQDSYEQY
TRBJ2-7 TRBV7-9 ASATVGSETYEQY
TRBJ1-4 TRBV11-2 ASSYSLPGGREKLF
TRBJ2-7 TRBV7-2 ASGLSPGGAGEQY
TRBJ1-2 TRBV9 ASSSGDRGYGYT
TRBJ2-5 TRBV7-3 ASSLSAGGSQY
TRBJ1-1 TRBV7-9 ASRPGTGGSTEAF
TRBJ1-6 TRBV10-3 AISATYQGNSPLH
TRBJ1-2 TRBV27 ATRDRSGSGYT
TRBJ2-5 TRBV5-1 AGSPGRSQETQY
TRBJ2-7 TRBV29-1 SSYNGRSYEQY
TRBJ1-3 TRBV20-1 SAAGGRNTIY
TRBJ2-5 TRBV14 ASSHPGRETQY
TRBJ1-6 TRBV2 ASSLGTGDNSPLY
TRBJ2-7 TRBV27 ASTDRERPYEQY
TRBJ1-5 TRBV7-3 ASSMTSGTRFYSNQPQH
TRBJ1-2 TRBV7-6 AWSHGAFYGYT
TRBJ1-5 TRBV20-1 SAPDGAGPALSNQPQH
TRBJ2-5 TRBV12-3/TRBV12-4 ASSLREAETQY
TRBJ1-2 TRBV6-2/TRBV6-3 ASSGSGQYFNYGYT
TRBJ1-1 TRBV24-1 ASSEGTLTEAF
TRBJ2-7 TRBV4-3 ASRGFIGSSGETYEQY
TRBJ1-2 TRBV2 ASRSTHSGNT
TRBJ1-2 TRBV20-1 SGDRGGYGYT
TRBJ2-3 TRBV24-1 ATSDPDPLGWTDTQY
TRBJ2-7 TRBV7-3 ASSPDITYEQY
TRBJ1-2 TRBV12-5 ASGPGQSLNYGYT
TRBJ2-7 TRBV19 ATSRGASSYEQY
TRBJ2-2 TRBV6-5 ASSYSLNTANTGELF
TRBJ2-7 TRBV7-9 ASSLKSASEQY
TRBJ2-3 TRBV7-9 ASSLSSGSGTDTQY
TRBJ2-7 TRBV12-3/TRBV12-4 ASRPRGYEQY
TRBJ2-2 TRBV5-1 ASSFGRTGELF
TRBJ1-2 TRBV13 ASSRRNTEYYGYT
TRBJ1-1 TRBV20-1 SASNVRTGGLVVGTEAF
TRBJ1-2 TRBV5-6 ASSIDRGNYGYT
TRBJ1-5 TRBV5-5 ASSRTGLNNQPQH